One sample yielded the 9 T cell receptor beta chains listed below, sequenced in a study of T cell repertoires in cytomegalovirus infection. TCRdb analysed the reads with MiXCR anew, one entry per CDR3 protein. The sample has 150,000 to 200,000 distinct CDR3 sequences, about an eighth seen once. What was sequenced was PBMCs. Source of these receptors: a human donor in good health (CMV status not recorded). Some clones in this sample may be carry-over from other donors' samples.

The table lists this clonotype with a few counts. The chain joins TRBV7-9 to TRBJ1-2, with no clear D. Germline V gene data show CDR1 as SEHNR and CDR2 as FQNEAQ (reference sequence). The CDR3 spans 14 residues. V lost 0 bases and J 7 bases, leaving 12 bases between the germline ends. CDR3 region: CASSLAIPDGGYTF. The CDR3 coding sequence is TGTGCCAGCAGCTTAGCGATCCCGGACGGTGGCTACACCTTC.

In its sample, this clonotype was seen many times. The CDR3 DNA is TGTGCCAGCAGTGAAGTTAAGGGCAGCAATCAGCCCCAGCATTTT. It encodes CASSEVKGSNQPQHF. This rearrangement joins TRBV28 to TRBJ1-5; D is undetermined. The CDR3 totals 15 residues. Trimming pared 5 bases from V and 1 base from J, leaving 12 bases between. Germline loops: CDR1 MDHEN, CDR2 SYDVKM.

The table lists this clonotype with many counts. V gene TRBV7-2 combines with J gene TRBJ1-2; tentatively, D is TRBD1 (5 bases). The V gene's germline CDR1 is SGHTA and CDR2 FQGNSA. V lost 11 bases, J lost 0 bases, and 16 bases lay in between. This CDR3 region has 14 residues. The CDR3 DNA sequence: TGTGCCCTCCATGGGGGAGGCCCTAACTATGGCTACACCTTC. Amino acid sequence: CALHGGGPNYGYTF. The whole variable domain, remainder taken from reference TRBV7-2 and TRBJ1-2, is GAGVSQSPSNKVTEKGKDVELRCDPISGHTALYWYRQSLGQGLEFLIYFQGNSAPDKSGLPSDRFSAERTGGSVSTLTIQRTQQEDSAVYLCALHGGGPNYGYTFGSGTRLTVV.

The chain joins TRBV5-1 to TRBJ2-5; a weak D match, TRBD1 (6 bases). Germline V gene data show CDR1 as SGHRS and CDR2 as YFSETQ. This CDR3 has 16 amino acids. V was trimmed by 4 bases and J by 2 bases, leaving 18 bases between them. The DNA of the CDR3 is TGCGCCAGCAGCCCCACGAGTGGACAGATTCAAGAGACCCAGTACTTC. It codes for CASSPTSGQIQETQYF.

This sequence joins TRBV6-1 and TRBJ1-1; D possibly corresponds to TRBD1 (5 bases). CDR3 length: 16 residues. The germline CDR1 and CDR2 sequences are MNHNS and SASEGT. Between the trimmed V and J ends, which lost 3 bases and 3 bases, there was a span of 17 bases. In nucleotides, the CDR3 is TGTGCCAGCAGTGAGGGGCCAGGATCGGGGGACACTGAAGCTTTCTTT. This gives the protein CASSEGPGSGDTEAFF.

This clonotype has just a few counts. This chain links TRBV5-5 with TRBJ2-7; 9 bases match TRBD2. The V and J ends lost 6 bases and 3 bases, in that order; junction bases with no gene match: 7. Germline V gene lookup returns CDR1 SGHKS and CDR2 YYEKEE (reference sequence). The CDR3 has 14 residues. The CDR3 sequence is CASNKRGVDYEQYF. Written as DNA, the CDR3 is TGTGCCAGCAATAAGCGGGGGGTTGACTACGAGCAGTACTTC.

This chain connects TRBV25-1 to TRBJ2-2, with 13 bases that match TRBD2. The J segment lost 1 base and the V segment lost 4 bases, leaving 9 bases of the junction unmatched. The CDR3 consists of 19 residues. The germline V gene has CDR1 MGHDK and CDR2 SYGVNS. As DNA, the CDR3 is TGTGCCAGCAGTGCATCGGGGACTAGCGGGGTCAAGAACACCGGGGAGCTGTTTTTT. This codes for CASSASGTSGVKNTGELFF.

This CDR3 reads CASSLCISHGPNYGYTF. For the CDR3, the DNA is TGTGCCAGCAGTTTATGTATTTCGCACGGACCGAACTATGGCTACACCTTC. The genes are TRBV28 and TRBJ1-2; no reliable D call. V lost 0 bases and J lost 2, with 16 bases in between. Germline V gene sequence: CDR1 MDHEN, CDR2 SYDVKM. This CDR3 has 17 amino acids.

This clonotype was observed a few times. This chain uses TRBV29-1 with TRBJ2-2, with 9 bases fitting TRBD1. Trimming at V came to 0 bases and at J to 6 bases, leaving 11 bases not matched to a gene. Germline V CDR1 and CDR2: SQVTM, ANQGSEA. CDR3 length equals 17 residues. The CDR3 loop is CSVEDRDRVRFSGELFF. The CDR3 bases are TGCAGCGTTGAAGATCGGGACAGGGTGAGATTCTCCGGGGAGCTGTTTTTT.